This paragraph covers one T cell receptor (beta chain) sequence. Followed longitudinally, the Seattle patients had been enrolled during active infection. The data were obtained in a study of blood T cell repertoires in COVID-19. Overall study: Acute-phase and convalescent COVID-19 samples originated in the United States, Italy and Spain.

Repertoires were generated with immunoSEQ multiplex PCR, while TCRdb's copy carries only in-frame clones and drops some. This table has roughly 180,000 clones, roughly 77% appearing once. Source material: peripheral blood. The TCR was taken from an elderly woman with COVID-19, enrolled during active disease.

CDR3 amino acids: CASSKGLTGYQETQYF. The CDR3 bases are TGCGCCAGCAGCAAGGGTTTGACAGGTTACCAAGAGACCCAGTACTTC. This chain joins TRBV5-1 and TRBJ2-5; TRBD1 might be the D (6 bases). Germline V gene sequence: CDR1 SGHRS, CDR2 YFSETQ. V dropped 4 bases and J dropped 0 bases, with 16 bases sitting between them. The CDR3 sequence is 16 residues long.